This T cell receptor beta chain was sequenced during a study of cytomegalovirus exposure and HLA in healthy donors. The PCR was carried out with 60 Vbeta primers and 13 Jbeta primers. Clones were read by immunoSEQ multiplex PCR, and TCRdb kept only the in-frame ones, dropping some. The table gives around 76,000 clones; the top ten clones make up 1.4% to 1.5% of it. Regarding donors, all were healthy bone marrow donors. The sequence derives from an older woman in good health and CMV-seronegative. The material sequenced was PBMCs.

The DNA of the CDR3 is TGTGCCAGCAGTGAATATGGCGGGAGGGCCCGTGGGGAGACCCAGTACTTC. This gives the protein CASSEYGGRARGETQYF. The chain combines TRBV25-1 with TRBJ2-5; 9 bases are shared with TRBD2. Per germline, CDR1 MGHDK and CDR2 SYGVNS. V lost 0 bases to trimming and J lost 5 bases; unmatched junction nucleotides: 10. This CDR3 has 17 amino acids.